Presented here are 27 T cell receptor beta chains from one specimen sequenced in a study of beta chain features in type 1 diabetes. Study conclusions and caveats: Among patients with Type 1 diabetes, TCRB CDR3s were moderately but significantly shorter in every one of the four CD4+ subsets.

Reverse transcription of all isolated RNA meant that expressed TCRB transcripts were sequenced. Method: immunoSEQ multiplex PCR; TCRdb's copy keeps in-frame clones and lacks some. The table shows tens of thousands of clones, with about 71% occurring only once. Their recognized antigens are unknown. The sample was stem cell memory CD4+ T cells from blood. These receptors all come from a middle-aged woman with type 1 diabetes.

The chain recombines TRBV7-2 with TRBJ1-5, with D uncertain. Trimming removed 5 bases from V and 0 bases from J, with 14 bases in between. Germline CDR1 is SGHTA and CDR2 is FQGNSA. This CDR3 has 16 amino acids. This chain's CDR3 is CASSLFRSGSNQPQHF. CDR3 coding DNA: TGTGCCAGCAGCCTATTCAGGAGCGGTAGCAATCAGCCCCAGCATTTT.

The V and J genes are TRBV7-2 and TRBJ1-5, with unresolved D. This CDR3 contains 13 residues. Per the germline V gene, CDR1 is SGHTA and CDR2 is FQGNSA. V was cut by 5 bases and J by 5 bases, with 10 bases left in between. CDR3 in amino acids: CASSPHRDQPQHF. CDR3 bases: TGTGCCAGCAGCCCCCACCGGGATCAGCCCCAGCATTTT.

The V and J genes are TRBV7-3 and TRBJ2-1; 8 bases map to TRBD2. Germline values: CDR1 SGHTA, CDR2 FQGTGA. This CDR3 comprises 15 residues. V was pared by 3 bases and J by 10 bases, with 11 bases of the junction left unmatched. CDR3 residues: CASSFRSGSGSEQFF. CDR3 nucleotide sequence: TGTGCCAGCAGCTTTAGAAGCGGGAGTGGTTCCGAGCAGTTCTTC.

The table lists this clone with a count of one. This chain connects TRBV5-6 to TRBJ2-3, with 10 bases identical to TRBD2. CDR1 and CDR2 from the germline V gene are SGHDT and YYEEEE. J lost 5 bases, V lost 2 bases, and 8 bases had no gene match. CDR3 length equals 16 residues. The CDR3 nucleotides are TGTGCCAGCAGCTTAGCTAGCGGGGGAGGTGGAGATACGCAGTATTTT. Encoded protein: CASSLASGGGGDTQYF.

In this sample, this clone turned up a few times. The chain joins TRBV6-5 to TRBJ2-5; TRBD2 agrees at 7 bases. CDR1 MNHEY and CDR2 SVGAGI come from the germline V gene. V was clipped by 0 bases and J by 5 bases; unmatched bases: 3. This CDR3 region has 14 residues. CDR3 residues: CASSYSGGGETQYF. Written as DNA, the CDR3 is TGTGCCAGCAGTTACTCCGGGGGAGGGGAGACCCAGTACTTC.

V usage is TRBV30 and J usage is TRBJ1-4, with 7 bases matching TRBD1. Germline CDR1 reads GTSNPN; CDR2 reads SVGIG (reference sequence). J lost 9 bases, V lost 4 bases, and 11 bases had no gene match. This CDR3 comprises 14 residues. The CDR3 DNA reads TGTGCCTGGACCCCCCCCGACAGGGACCAAAAACTGTTTTTT. This gives the protein CAWTPPDRDQKLFF.

The chain links TRBV10-3 to TRBJ2-5; D gene ambiguous. Germline lookup yields CDR1 ENHRY and CDR2 SYGVKD. The CDR3 is made up of 11 amino acids. The V gene lost 3 bases and the J gene lost 5 bases, with 4 bases spanning the gap. The CDR3 sequence is CAISDYETQYF. In nucleotides, the CDR3 is TGTGCCATCAGTGATTATGAGACCCAGTACTTC.

The chain uses TRBV19 and TRBJ1-2, with D unresolved. Germline CDR1 is LNHDA and CDR2 is SQIVND (reference sequence). The germline V and J ends were trimmed by 3 bases and 0 bases, with 8 bases remaining between them. The length of the CDR3 is 14 residues. In DNA, the CDR3 is TGTGCCAGTAGTATCAACGGAGCTAACTATGGCTACACCTTC. It yields the protein CASSINGANYGYTF.

CDR3 region: CATSRGGGYGYTF. The CDR3 DNA is TGTGCCACCAGCAGAGGGGGGGGCTATGGCTACACCTTC. This rearrangement joins TRBV15 to TRBJ1-2, with D perhaps matching TRBD1 (5 bases). The CDR3 loop spans 13 amino acids. V dropped 1 base and J dropped 4 bases, with 7 bases sitting between them. Germline CDR1 reads LNHNV; CDR2 reads YYDKDF (reference sequence).

There are a few counts of this clone. The V gene is TRBV28, the J gene TRBJ1-5; tentative D call: TRBD1 (5 bases). The ends were cut back, 5 bases at V and 0 bases at J, with 17 bases in the middle. This CDR3 has 17 amino acids. CDR1 and CDR2 (germline): MDHEN, SYDVKM. The CDR3 loop is CASSISDDSYSNQPQHF. The DNA for the CDR3 is TGTGCCAGCAGTATCTCCGACGACAGCTATAGCAATCAGCCCCAGCATTTT.

The gene calls are TRBV7-2 and TRBJ1-1, with D perhaps matching TRBD1 (5 bases). V lost 4 bases and J 1 base, leaving 7 bases between the germline ends. CDR3 length equals 13 residues. Germline values: CDR1 SGHTA, CDR2 FQGNSA. The CDR3: CASSYDRNTEAFF. The CDR3 bases are TGTGCCAGCAGCTATGACAGGAACACTGAAGCTTTCTTT.

This clone was seen just once. The chain has TRBV7-3 and TRBJ2-2; 13 bases are shared with TRBD2. Germline trimming cut 5 bases from V and 4 bases from J; bases unmatched to any gene: 7. Germline CDR1 SGHTA, CDR2 FQGTGA. The CDR3 covers 17 residues. The CDR3 loop reads CASSSTRTSGGTGELFF. In DNA, the CDR3 is TGTGCCAGCAGCAGCACTAGGACTAGCGGGGGCACCGGGGAGCTGTTTTTT.

This clone has only a few counts. CDR3 sequence reads: CASNQNEGGEQYF. CDR3 nucleotide sequence: TGTGCCAGCAACCAGAACGAAGGGGGCGAGCAGTACTTC. The chain uses TRBV6-1 and TRBJ2-7, with TRBD1 as a possible D gene (6 bases). The CDR3 spans 13 residues. The V gene lost 7 bases and the J gene lost 6 bases, with 16 bases spanning the gap. Germline V lookup: CDR1 MNHNS, CDR2 SASEGT.

This clone was detected once. The chain recombines TRBV6-5 with TRBJ1-2, with D possibly being TRBD1 (5 bases). Germline lookup yields CDR1 MNHEY and CDR2 SVGAGI. V was pared by 2 bases and J by 3 bases, with 7 bases between. The CDR3 loop spans 13 amino acids. CDR3 sequence reads: CASSYAGDYGYTF. In DNA, the CDR3 is TGTGCCAGCAGTTACGCGGGGGACTATGGCTACACCTTC.

The chain combines TRBV7-9 with TRBJ1-2; D gene ambiguous. Germline CDR1 reads SEHNR; CDR2 reads FQNEAQ (reference sequence). The CDR3 spans 15 residues. Trimming removed 5 bases at V and 4 bases at J, with 17 bases between. The CDR3 loop is CASSPGLGEGYGYTF. The CDR3 bases are TGTGCCAGCAGCCCAGGACTGGGTGAGGGCTATGGCTACACCTTC.

V is TRBV28 and J is TRBJ1-1, with a weak D call TRBD1 (6 bases). V was shortened by 6 bases and J by 2 bases, with 10 bases between the two germline ends. Germline lookup yields CDR1 MDHEN and CDR2 SYDVKM. The CDR3 spans 13 residues. The chain's CDR3 is CASSYRVNTEAFF. The CDR3 DNA is TGTGCCAGCAGCTACAGGGTCAACACTGAAGCTTTCTTT.

This chain joins TRBV18 and TRBJ2-1; 11 bases match TRBD1. Trimming removed 4 bases from V and 6 bases from J; junction bases left unmatched: 2. This CDR3 is built from 14 residues. CDR1 is KGHSH, CDR2 LQKENI, per germline. The CDR3 region is CASSLGQGVNEQFF. The CDR3, as DNA: TGTGCCAGCTCACTGGGACAGGGGGTCAATGAGCAGTTCTTC.

J is TRBJ2-7 and V is TRBV7-3; 7 nucleotides align to TRBD1. CDR3 length: 14 amino acids. From germline, CDR1 is SGHTA and CDR2 FQGTGA. V lost 4 bases and J lost 5; bases outside the gene matches: 8. CDR3 bases: TGTGCCAGCAGCTCCCGACAGGGCCTGGACGAGCAGTACTTC. Translating it yields CASSSRQGLDEQYF.

This clone was detected a few times. This chain joins TRBV7-2 and TRBJ2-2, with 7 bases identical to TRBD1. In germline, CDR1 is SGHTA, CDR2 FQGNSA. The CDR3 contains 14 residues. The J segment lost 5 bases and the V segment lost 5 bases, leaving 5 bases of the junction unmatched. This CDR3 is CASSPLTGTGELFF. The CDR3 nucleotides read TGTGCCAGCAGCCCTTTGACAGGGACCGGGGAGCTGTTTTTT.

The V gene is TRBV5-6, the J gene TRBJ1-1; a possible D gene is TRBD1 (6 bases). CDR1 and CDR2 (germline): SGHDT, YYEEEE. The CDR3 consists of 16 residues. Trimming cost V 2 bases and J 3 bases, with 17 bases left between them. The CDR3 nucleotides are TGTGCCAGCAGCTTTGACCCACAGGGAAGGTACACTGAAGCTTTCTTT. Its translation is CASSFDPQGRYTEAFF.

V usage is TRBV6-5 and J usage is TRBJ2-3, with D possibly TRBD2 on 5 matching bases. Trimming stripped 6 bases from V and 5 bases from J, with 6 bases between. The CDR3 spans 11 residues. From germline, CDR1 is MNHEY and CDR2 SVGAGI. The CDR3 region is CASREEDTQYF. In DNA form, the CDR3 reads TGTGCCAGCAGGGAGGAAGATACGCAGTATTTT.

V is TRBV5-4 and J is TRBJ2-3; D possibly corresponds to TRBD1 (6 bases). There are 15 residues in the CDR3. CDR1 and CDR2 from the germline V gene are SGHNT and YYREEE (reference sequence). V lost 4 bases and J lost 4, with 16 bases in between. The CDR3 sequence is CASSQVLQGADTQYF. DNA for the CDR3: TGTGCCAGCAGCCAAGTCCTACAGGGCGCAGATACGCAGTATTTT.

Concerning this clone itself: Germline is not matched at one junction end, which may reflect a read error. The J gene is TRBJ2-2, the V gene TRBV4-1; 7 nucleotides line up with TRBD1. Looked up from germline, CDR1 is MGHRA and CDR2 is YSYEKL. The CDR3 runs 15 residues. Here the CDR3 DNA reads TGTGCCAGCAGTCGAGACAGGGTGAACACCGGGGAGCTGTTTTTT. Translated, it gives CASSRDRVNTGELFF.

This clone has only one observation. The CDR3 here is CASSSLAGVYNEQFF. CDR3 nucleotide sequence: TGTGCCAGCAGCTCTCTAGCGGGAGTCTACAATGAGCAGTTCTTC. The gene calls are TRBV5-5 and TRBJ2-1; TRBD2 matches at 10 bases. V lost 3 bases to trimming and J lost 3 bases; unmatched junction nucleotides: 3. The V gene's germline CDR1 is SGHKS and CDR2 YYEKEE (reference sequence). The CDR3 length is 15 residues.

The gene calls are TRBV7-9 and TRBJ1-1, with 12 bases fitting TRBD1. Germline V gene sequence: CDR1 SEHNR, CDR2 FQNEAQ (reference sequence). This CDR3 is 18 amino acids long. Trimming removed 3 bases from V and 4 bases from J; junction bases left unmatched: 12. CDR3 in amino acids: CASSFLGQGATLATEAFF. The CDR3 nucleotides are TGTGCCAGCAGCTTCTTGGGACAGGGGGCGACGTTGGCCACTGAAGCTTTCTTT.

The V gene is TRBV4-2, the J gene TRBJ2-7; 12 nucleotides match TRBD1. V was pared by 0 bases and J by 6 bases, with 9 bases of the junction left unmatched. This CDR3 has 17 amino acids. Germline V lookup: CDR1 LGHNA, CDR2 YNFKEQ. The CDR3 loop is CASSQEAGGQGALEQYF. CDR3 bases: TGTGCCAGCAGCCAAGAGGCCGGGGGACAGGGGGCTCTCGAGCAGTACTTC.

The rearrangement joins TRBV13 to TRBJ1-4; a weak D match, TRBD1 (6 bases). V dropped 4 bases and J dropped 8 bases, with 23 bases sitting between them. The length of the CDR3 is 17 residues. Germline-derived CDR1 and CDR2 are PRHDT and FYEKMQ (reference sequence). CDR3 nucleotides: TGTGCCAGCAGCTCCCGTGGGAGGGACATGGGAGGGGAAAAACTGTTTTTT. Translation gives CASSSRGRDMGGEKLFF. Drawing the rest from reference TRBV13 and TRBJ1-4, the complete variable domain is AAGVIQSPRHLIKEKRETATLKCYPIPRHDTVYWYQQGPGQDPQFLISFYEKMQSDKGSIPDRFSAQQFSDYHSELNMSSLELGDSALYFCASSSRGRDMGGEKLFFGSGTQLSVL.